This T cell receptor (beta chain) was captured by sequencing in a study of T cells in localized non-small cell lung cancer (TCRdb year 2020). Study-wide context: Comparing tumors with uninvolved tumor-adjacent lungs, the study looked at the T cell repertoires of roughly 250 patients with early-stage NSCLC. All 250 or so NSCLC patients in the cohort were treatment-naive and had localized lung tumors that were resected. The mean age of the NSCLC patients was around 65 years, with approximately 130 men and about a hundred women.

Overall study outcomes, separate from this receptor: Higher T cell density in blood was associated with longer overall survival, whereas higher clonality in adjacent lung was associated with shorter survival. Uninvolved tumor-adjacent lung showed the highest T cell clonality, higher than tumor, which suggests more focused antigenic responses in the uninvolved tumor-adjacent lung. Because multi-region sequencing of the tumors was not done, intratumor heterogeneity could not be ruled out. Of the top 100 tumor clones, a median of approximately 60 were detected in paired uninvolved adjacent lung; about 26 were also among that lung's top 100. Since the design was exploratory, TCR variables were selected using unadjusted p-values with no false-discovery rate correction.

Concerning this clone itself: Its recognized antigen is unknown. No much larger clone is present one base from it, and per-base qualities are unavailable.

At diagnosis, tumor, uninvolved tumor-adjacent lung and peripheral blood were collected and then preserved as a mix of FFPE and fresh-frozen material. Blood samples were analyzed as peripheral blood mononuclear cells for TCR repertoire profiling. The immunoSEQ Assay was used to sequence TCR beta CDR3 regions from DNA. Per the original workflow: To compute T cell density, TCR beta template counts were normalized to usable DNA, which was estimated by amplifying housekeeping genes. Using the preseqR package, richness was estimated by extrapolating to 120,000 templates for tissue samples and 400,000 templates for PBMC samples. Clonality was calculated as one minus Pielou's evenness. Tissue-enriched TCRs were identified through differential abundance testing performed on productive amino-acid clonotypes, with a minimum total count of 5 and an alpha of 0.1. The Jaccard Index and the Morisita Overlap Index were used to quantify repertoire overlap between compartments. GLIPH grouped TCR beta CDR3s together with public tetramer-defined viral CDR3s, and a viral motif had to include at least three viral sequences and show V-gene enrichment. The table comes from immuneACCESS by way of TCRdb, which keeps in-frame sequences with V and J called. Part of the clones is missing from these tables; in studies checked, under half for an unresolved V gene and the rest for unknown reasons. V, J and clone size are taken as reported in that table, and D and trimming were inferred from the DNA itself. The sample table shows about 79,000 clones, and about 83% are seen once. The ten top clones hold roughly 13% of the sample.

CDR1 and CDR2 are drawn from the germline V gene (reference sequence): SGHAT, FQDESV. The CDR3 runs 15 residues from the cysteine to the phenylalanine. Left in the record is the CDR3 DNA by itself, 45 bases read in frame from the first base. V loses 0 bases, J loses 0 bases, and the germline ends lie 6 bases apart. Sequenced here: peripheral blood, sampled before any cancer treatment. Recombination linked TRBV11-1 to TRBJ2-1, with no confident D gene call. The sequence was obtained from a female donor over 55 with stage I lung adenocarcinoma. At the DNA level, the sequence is TGTGCCAGCAGCTTAGCGTTAAGCTCCTACAATGAGCAGTTCTTC. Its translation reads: CASSLALSSYNEQFF.